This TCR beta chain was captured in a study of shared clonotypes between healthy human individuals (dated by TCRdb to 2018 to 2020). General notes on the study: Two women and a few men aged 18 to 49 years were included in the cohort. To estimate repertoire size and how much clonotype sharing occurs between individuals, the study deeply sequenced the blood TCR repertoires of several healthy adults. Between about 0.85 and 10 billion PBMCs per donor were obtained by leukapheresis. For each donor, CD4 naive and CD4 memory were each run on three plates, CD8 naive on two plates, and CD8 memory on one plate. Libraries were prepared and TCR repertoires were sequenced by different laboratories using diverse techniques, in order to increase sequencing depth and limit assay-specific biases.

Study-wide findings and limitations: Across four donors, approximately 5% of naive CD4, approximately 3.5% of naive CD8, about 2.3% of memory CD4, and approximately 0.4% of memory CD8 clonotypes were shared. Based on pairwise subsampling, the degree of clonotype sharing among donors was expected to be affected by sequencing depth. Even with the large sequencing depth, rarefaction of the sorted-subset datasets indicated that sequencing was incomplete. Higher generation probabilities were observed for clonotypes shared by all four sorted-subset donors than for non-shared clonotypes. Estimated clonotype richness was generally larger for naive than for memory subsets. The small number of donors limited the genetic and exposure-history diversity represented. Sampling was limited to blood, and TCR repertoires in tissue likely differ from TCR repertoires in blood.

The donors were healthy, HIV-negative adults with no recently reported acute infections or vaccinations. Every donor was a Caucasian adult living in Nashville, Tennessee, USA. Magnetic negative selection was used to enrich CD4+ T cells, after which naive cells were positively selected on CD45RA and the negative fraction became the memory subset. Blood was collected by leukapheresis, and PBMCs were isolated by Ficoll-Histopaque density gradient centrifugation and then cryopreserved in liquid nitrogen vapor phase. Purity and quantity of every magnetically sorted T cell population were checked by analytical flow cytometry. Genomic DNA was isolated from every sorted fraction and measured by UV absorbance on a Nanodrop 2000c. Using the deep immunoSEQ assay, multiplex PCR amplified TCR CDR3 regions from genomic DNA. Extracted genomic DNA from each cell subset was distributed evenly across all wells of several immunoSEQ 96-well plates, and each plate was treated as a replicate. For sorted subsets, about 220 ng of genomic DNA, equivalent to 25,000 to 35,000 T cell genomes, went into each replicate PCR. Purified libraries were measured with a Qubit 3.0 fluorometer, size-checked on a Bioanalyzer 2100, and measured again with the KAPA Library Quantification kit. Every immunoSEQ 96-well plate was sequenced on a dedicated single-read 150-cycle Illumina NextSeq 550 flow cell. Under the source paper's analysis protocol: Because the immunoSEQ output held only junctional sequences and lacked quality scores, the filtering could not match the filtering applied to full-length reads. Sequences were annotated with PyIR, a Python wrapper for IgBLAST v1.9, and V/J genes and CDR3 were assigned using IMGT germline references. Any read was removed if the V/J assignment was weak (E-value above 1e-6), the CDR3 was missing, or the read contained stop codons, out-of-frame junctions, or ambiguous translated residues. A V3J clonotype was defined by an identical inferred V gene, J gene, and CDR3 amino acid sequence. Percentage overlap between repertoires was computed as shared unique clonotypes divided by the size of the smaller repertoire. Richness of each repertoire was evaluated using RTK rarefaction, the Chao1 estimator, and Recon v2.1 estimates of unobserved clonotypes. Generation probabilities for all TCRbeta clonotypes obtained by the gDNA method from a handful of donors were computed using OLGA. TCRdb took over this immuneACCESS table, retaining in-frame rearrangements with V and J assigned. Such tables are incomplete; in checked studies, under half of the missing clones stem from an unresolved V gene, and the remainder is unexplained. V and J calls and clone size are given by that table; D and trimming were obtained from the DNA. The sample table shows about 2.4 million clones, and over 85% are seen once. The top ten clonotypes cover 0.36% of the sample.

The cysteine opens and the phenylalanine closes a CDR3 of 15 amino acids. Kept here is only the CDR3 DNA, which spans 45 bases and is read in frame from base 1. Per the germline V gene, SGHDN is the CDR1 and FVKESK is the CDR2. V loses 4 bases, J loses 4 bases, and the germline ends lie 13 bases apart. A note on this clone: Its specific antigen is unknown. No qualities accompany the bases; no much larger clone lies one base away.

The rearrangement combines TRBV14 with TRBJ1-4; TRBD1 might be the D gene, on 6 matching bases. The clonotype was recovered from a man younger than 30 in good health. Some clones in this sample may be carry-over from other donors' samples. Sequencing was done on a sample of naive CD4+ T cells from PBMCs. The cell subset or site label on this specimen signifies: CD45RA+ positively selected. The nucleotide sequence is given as TGTGCCAGCAGCCGCCCCTCAGGGGTTAATGAAAAACTGTTTTTT. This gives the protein CASSRPSGVNEKLFF.